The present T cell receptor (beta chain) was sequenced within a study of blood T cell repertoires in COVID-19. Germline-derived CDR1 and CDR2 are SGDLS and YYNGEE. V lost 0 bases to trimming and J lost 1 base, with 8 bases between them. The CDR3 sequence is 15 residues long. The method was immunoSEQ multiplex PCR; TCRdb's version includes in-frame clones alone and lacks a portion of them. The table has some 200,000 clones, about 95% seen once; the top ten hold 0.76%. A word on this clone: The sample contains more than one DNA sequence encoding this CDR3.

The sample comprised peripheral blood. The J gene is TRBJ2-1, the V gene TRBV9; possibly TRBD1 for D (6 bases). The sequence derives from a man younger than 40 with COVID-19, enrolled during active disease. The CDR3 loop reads CASSVEGGSYNEQFF. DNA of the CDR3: TGTGCCAGCAGCGTAGAAGGGGGTTCCTACAATGAGCAGTTCTTC.